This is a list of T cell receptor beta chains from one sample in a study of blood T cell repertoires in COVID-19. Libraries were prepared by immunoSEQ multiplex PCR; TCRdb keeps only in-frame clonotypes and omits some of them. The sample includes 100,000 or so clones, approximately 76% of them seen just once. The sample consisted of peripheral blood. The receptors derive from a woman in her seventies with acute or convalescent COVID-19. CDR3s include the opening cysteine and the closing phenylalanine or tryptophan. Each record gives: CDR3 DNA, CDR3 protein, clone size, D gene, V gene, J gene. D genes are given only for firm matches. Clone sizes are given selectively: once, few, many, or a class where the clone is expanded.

TGCGCCAGCAGCCAAGAGGGAATAGGACAGGGCTACGAGCAGTACTTC	CASSQEGIGQGYEQYF	-	TRBD1	TRBV4-1	TRBJ2-7
TGCGCCAGCAGCCCCCGACAGGGTATTAACACTGAAGCTTTCTTT	CASSPRQGINTEAFF	-	TRBD1	TRBV5-1	TRBJ1-1
TGCGCCAGCAGTGGTGAGGGAAATTCACCCCTCCACTTT	CASSGEGNSPLHF	-	-	TRBV10-1	TRBJ1-6
TGTGCCAGCAGCTCCACCGGGGGGGCCTGGAATGAGCAGTTCTTC	CASSSTGGAWNEQFF	-	TRBD2	TRBV5-6	TRBJ2-1
TGTGCCAGCACCCTACCGCCCCGACAGTGTAACTTC	CASTLPPRQCNF	-	-	TRBV2	TRBJ2-7
TGTGCCAGCAGCTTGTACTCAGGGCATAATGAAAAACTGTTTTTT	CASSLYSGHNEKLFF	-	-	TRBV5-4	TRBJ1-4
TGCGCCAGCAGCTTGCCCTCGGGACAGGGTGGGGGCTACACCTTC	CASSLPSGQGGGYTF	-	TRBD1	TRBV5-1	TRBJ1-2
TGTGCAAGTCGTCGCCCAGACAGGGATTCACCCCTCCACTTT	CASRRPDRDSPLHF	-	-	TRBV12-2	TRBJ1-6
TGTGCTAGTGGTTTGGAGCGTCGCGCCGGGGAGCTGTTTTTT	CASGLERRAGELFF	few	-	TRBV12-5	TRBJ2-2
TGTGCCAGCAGCGGGACAGCATTTGGGGAGACCCAGTACTTC	CASSGTAFGETQYF	-	TRBD1	TRBV11-2	TRBJ2-5
TGCGCCAGCAGCTTGGGTGGGGGCTATACCAATGAGCAGTTCTTC	CASSLGGGYTNEQFF	few	-	TRBV5-1	TRBJ2-1
TGTGCCAGCAGCTCGCCCCGGGACTCTGGAAACACCATATATTTT	CASSSPRDSGNTIYF	-	-	TRBV7-2	TRBJ1-3
TGTGCCACCAGTGATAGGACAGGGAATGGCTACACCTTC	CATSDRTGNGYTF	-	TRBD1	TRBV24-1	TRBJ1-2
TGTGCCAGCAGCCAGGCACTAGCGGGGGAATCCTACAATGAGCAGTTCTTC	CASSQALAGESYNEQFF	-	TRBD2	TRBV4-2	TRBJ2-1
TGTGCCACCAGCAGAGATTCAGGCTGGCAAAAGTACTTC	CATSRDSGWQKYF	once	-	TRBV15	TRBJ2-4
TGTGCCAGCAGGGCAGGTTACGGAAACACCATATATTTT	CASRAGYGNTIYF	-	-	TRBV2	TRBJ1-3
TGCGCCAGCAGCTTGGGACAGGGTAAAGAGACCCAGTACTTC	CASSLGQGKETQYF	-	TRBD1	TRBV5-1	TRBJ2-5
TGTGCCAGCAGGCGACAGGAGAATCAGCCCCAGCATTTT	CASRRQENQPQHF	-	-	TRBV12-3/TRBV12-4	TRBJ1-5
TGCGCCAGCAGCATACAGGGTGGGGGCAATCAGCCCCAGCATTTT	CASSIQGGGNQPQHF	few	-	TRBV5-1	TRBJ1-5
TGTGCCACCGCTCGAGGTAGCGGGGGGGTCGCAGATACGCAGTATTTT	CATARGSGGVADTQYF	-	TRBD2	TRBV24-1	TRBJ2-3
TGTGCCAGCAGCTTATGGCAGGGGGCTGCCAGTCAGCCCCAGCATTTT	CASSLWQGAASQPQHF	-	TRBD1	TRBV5-8	TRBJ1-5
TGTGCCATCAGGACAGGGAGCGGAAACACCATATATTTT	CAIRTGSGNTIYF	-	TRBD1	TRBV10-3	TRBJ1-3
TGTGCCAGTAGTGCGGAATCGCTAAGCTCCTACGAGCAGTACTTC	CASSAESLSSYEQYF	few	-	TRBV19	TRBJ2-7
TGCAGCGTTCCACGGGGTAACTATGGCTACACCTTC	CSVPRGNYGYTF	-	-	TRBV29-1	TRBJ1-2
TGCGCCAGCAGCTTGGATCCCGGTCGGGGCACTGAAGCTTTCTTT	CASSLDPGRGTEAFF	-	-	TRBV5-1	TRBJ1-1
TGCGCCAGCAGCTTTTCCCGGGGGACTGAAGCTTTCTTT	CASSFSRGTEAFF	once	-	TRBV5-1	TRBJ1-1
TGTGCCAGCAGCAAATATAGGAACACTGAAGCTTTCTTT	CASSKYRNTEAFF	-	-	TRBV21-1	TRBJ1-1
TGTGCCAGCGGTTTTAGCGGGGTAGACAATGAGCAGTTCTTC	CASGFSGVDNEQFF	-	TRBD2	TRBV2	TRBJ2-1
TGTGCCGTCGGACAGGGGGCGGGTGAGCAGTACTTC	CAVGQGAGEQYF	few	TRBD1	TRBV30	TRBJ2-7
TGTGCCAGCAGCACCTGGACAGCGAGCACCGGGGAGCTGTTTTTT	CASSTWTASTGELFF	-	-	TRBV2	TRBJ2-2
TGTGCCACCAGTGATTCAGGATATAGCAATCAGCCCCAGCATTTT	CATSDSGYSNQPQHF	many	-	TRBV24-1	TRBJ1-5
TGTGCCAGTAGTACGGGACTTCGGCCCCCTGAAGCTTTCTTT	CASSTGLRPPEAFF	-	-	TRBV19	TRBJ1-1
TGTGCCAGCAGTTACTCAGCAGCGGGAAACATTCAGTACTTC	CASSYSAAGNIQYF	-	-	TRBV6-5	TRBJ2-4
TGTGCCAGCAGGGTACAGGGAGGGAGCGGGGAGCTGTTTTTT	CASRVQGGSGELFF	-	-	TRBV27	TRBJ2-2
TGTGCCAGTAGGCCACCGACGACAGGTACTTATGAGCAGTTCTTC	CASRPPTTGTYEQFF	-	-	TRBV19	TRBJ2-1
TGTGCCAGCAGCCCGACAGGTAACGAAAAACTGTTTTTT	CASSPTGNEKLFF	-	-	TRBV3-1/TRBV3-2	TRBJ1-4
TGTGCCAGCAGCTACGACAGGGGCTACGAGCAGTACTTC	CASSYDRGYEQYF	-	TRBD1	TRBV5-6	TRBJ2-7
TGTGCCAGCAGCTTGGGGGGAGGATCTGGCCAAGAGACCCAGTACTTC	CASSLGGGSGQETQYF	few	-	TRBV5-5	TRBJ2-5
TGTGCCAGCAGCGAACGGACAGGTACCAACTATGGCTACACCTTC	CASSERTGTNYGYTF	-	TRBD1	TRBV9	TRBJ1-2
TGTGCCAGCAGACCACAGGCCAGCTCCTATAATTCACCCCTCCACTTT	CASRPQASSYNSPLHF	-	-	TRBV27	TRBJ1-6
TGCGCCAGCAGCTCGGGGAGCTTCGGGCGCTCTGGAAACACCATATATTTT	CASSSGSFGRSGNTIYF	once	-	TRBV5-1	TRBJ1-3